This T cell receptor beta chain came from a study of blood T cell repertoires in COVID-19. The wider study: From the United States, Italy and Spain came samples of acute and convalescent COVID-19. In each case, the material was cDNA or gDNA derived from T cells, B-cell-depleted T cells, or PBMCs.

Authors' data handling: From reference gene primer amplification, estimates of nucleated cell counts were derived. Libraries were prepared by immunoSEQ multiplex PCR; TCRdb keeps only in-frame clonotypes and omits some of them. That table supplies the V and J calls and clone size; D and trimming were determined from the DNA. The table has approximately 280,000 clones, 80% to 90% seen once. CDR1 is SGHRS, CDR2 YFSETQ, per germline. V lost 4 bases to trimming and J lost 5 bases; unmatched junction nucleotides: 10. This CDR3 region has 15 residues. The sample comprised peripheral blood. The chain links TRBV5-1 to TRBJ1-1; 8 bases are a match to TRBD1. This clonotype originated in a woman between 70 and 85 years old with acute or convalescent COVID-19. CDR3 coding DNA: TGCGCCAGCAGCACTCGACAGGGGATGGGGACTGAAGCTTTCTTT. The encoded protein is CASSTRQGMGTEAFF. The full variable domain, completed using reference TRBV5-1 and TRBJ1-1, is KAGVTQTPRYLIKTRGQQVTLSCSPISGHRSVSWYQQTPGQGLQFLFEYFSETQRNKGNFPGRFSGRQFSNSRSEMNVSTLELGDSALYLCASSTRQGMGTEAFFGQGTRLTVV.